This entry concerns a single T cell receptor beta chain. No antigen is known for it. Russia was home to the donors, healthy Caucasian individuals aged about 6 to 90. The source of the sample is a study of blood T cells in healthy people across ages. A second PCR, run for 7 to 11 cycles, used a sample-barcoded 5' primer plus a J-beta primer mix. TCRdb itself ran the 5' RACE reads through MiXCR, one entry per CDR3 protein. Of under 850,000 distinct CDR3 sequences in the sample, under 40% were seen once. Between the trimmed V and J ends, which lost 11 bases and 9 bases, there was a span of 20 bases. This CDR3 contains 13 residues. Germline V gene data show CDR1 as SGHTA and CDR2 as FQGNSA. Study results and limitations: Both higher diversity and more naive CD4+ cells marked long-lived donors when set against aged donors.

The sequenced sample was blood. This clonotype originated in a man aged 18-30 years in good health. V is TRBV7-2 and J is TRBJ2-1, with a weak D call TRBD2 (6 bases). The CDR3 loop reads CASEVARDSEQFF. The CDR3 DNA is TGTGCCTCGGAGGTAGCGAGGGACTCTGAGCAGTTCTTC.